A single sample gave rise to the 30 T cell receptor beta chains below, sequenced in a study of response to subunit inactivated influenza vaccine. TCRdb used MiXCR to reprocess the RT-PCR reads, holding one entry per CDR3 protein. The sample has hundreds of thousands of distinct CDR3 sequences; approximately 15% are singletons. The sample here was PBMCs from blood, taken less than 15 days before vaccination. These receptors were collected from a man aged 45-60 years who received an inactivated influenza vaccine.

This chain links TRBV6-2 or TRBV6-3 with TRBJ2-2, with 14 bases lining up with TRBD2. V lost 10 bases and J lost 6; bases outside the gene matches: 7. Germline V CDR1 and CDR2: MNHEY, SVGEGT. This CDR3 comprises 15 residues. The CDR3 reads CATRLAGGFPGELFF. The DNA of the CDR3 is TGTGCCACCCGACTAGCGGGAGGGTTCCCCGGGGAGCTGTTTTTT.

This clonotype was recorded a few times. The V and J genes are TRBV20-1 and TRBJ2-3; 12 nucleotides agree with TRBD2. The germline CDR1 and CDR2 sequences are DFQATT and SNEGSKA (reference sequence). The CDR3 totals 17 residues. V gave up 6 bases and J gave up 2 bases; unmatched junction bases: 12. The CDR3 here is CSADTSGRPSSTDTQYF. The CDR3 DNA is TGCAGTGCCGACACTAGCGGGAGGCCCTCTTCCACAGATACGCAGTATTTT.

This clonotype came up a few times. J is TRBJ2-5 and V is TRBV7-9; TRBD2 agrees at 7 bases. Germline CDR1 SEHNR, CDR2 FQNEAQ (reference sequence). J was trimmed by 0 bases and V by 5 bases; bases with no gene match: 6. This CDR3 region has 15 residues. The CDR3 is CASSPQRGNQETQYF. The CDR3 DNA sequence: TGTGCCAGCAGCCCCCAGCGGGGAAACCAAGAGACCCAGTACTTC.

This sequence joins TRBV11-1 and TRBJ1-5; weak D call: TRBD1 (5 bases). The CDR3 sequence is 13 residues long. Germline assignment: CDR1 SGHAT and CDR2 FQDESV (reference sequence). Between the trimmed V and J ends, which lost 4 bases and 7 bases, there was a span of 11 bases. CDR3 amino acids: CASSSGGLQPQHF. CDR3 nucleotide sequence: TGTGCCAGCAGCTCCGGGGGGTTACAGCCCCAGCATTTT.

This clonotype was detected ten times or more. The V gene is TRBV5-1, the J gene TRBJ2-3; D gene ambiguous. The germline CDR1 and CDR2 sequences are SGHRS and YFSETQ. Trimming took 0 bases from V and 5 from J, leaving 13 bases between them. This CDR3 is built from 15 residues. This CDR3 reads CASSLASGYLDTQYF. The CDR3 coding sequence is TGCGCCAGCAGCTTGGCTTCGGGCTACCTAGATACGCAGTATTTT.

The chain couples TRBV20-1 to TRBJ1-1; D possibly corresponds to TRBD1 (5 bases). Trimming took 3 bases from V and 5 from J, leaving 16 bases between them. CDR1 is DFQATT, CDR2 SNEGSKA, per germline (reference sequence). This CDR3 comprises 14 residues. The CDR3 coding sequence is TGCAGTGCTAGGCTCGGGGGAGGTGGAACTGAAGCTTTCTTT. It codes for CSARLGGGGTEAFF.

The V and J genes are TRBV29-1 and TRBJ1-2, with TRBD1 matching over 7 bases. The J segment lost 4 bases and the V segment lost 4 bases, leaving 9 bases of the junction unmatched. Per germline, CDR1 SQVTM and CDR2 ANQGSEA. This CDR3 region has 14 residues. DNA of the CDR3: TGCAGCGTTGGGCTCACGGGACAGCCCTATGGCTACACCTTC. Residues: CSVGLTGQPYGYTF.

This clonotype was seen a handful of times. The chain employs TRBV10-3 and TRBJ2-3, with a tentative D call TRBD1 (5 bases). CDR3 length equals 15 residues. Germline values: CDR1 ENHRY, CDR2 SYGVKD. Trimming took 6 bases from V and 2 from J, leaving 15 bases between them. CDR3 nucleotides: TGTGCCATCAGGGCCGGAGACAGAAACACAGATACGCAGTATTTT. Amino acids: CAIRAGDRNTDTQYF.

This clonotype was counted between two and nine times. The chain recombines TRBV5-6 with TRBJ1-3, with D unresolved. The V gene lost 4 bases and the J gene lost 1 base, with 15 bases spanning the gap. CDR1 is SGHDT, CDR2 YYEEEE, per germline. This CDR3 contains 16 residues. CDR3 DNA: TGTGCCAGCAGCGTCGACGGACGGAGATCTGGAAACACCATATATTTT. Amino acids: CASSVDGRRSGNTIYF.

This clonotype was seen only a few times. V gene TRBV30 combines with J gene TRBJ1-6, with TRBD1 identical over 9 bases. The V and J ends lost 2 bases and 9 bases, in that order; junction bases with no gene match: 5. Germline assignment: CDR1 GTSNPN and CDR2 SVGIG (reference sequence). The CDR3 contains 14 residues. The CDR3 DNA is TGTGCCTGGAGTACCGGACAGGGGTTTTCACCCCTCCACTTT. Residues: CAWSTGQGFSPLHF.

The sample holds many counts of this clonotype. The chain recombines TRBV12-3 or TRBV12-4 with TRBJ2-5; TRBD2 matches 8 bases. Germline trimming cut 5 bases from V and 5 bases from J; bases unmatched to any gene: 7. The CDR3 extends over 14 amino acids. The CDR3 loop is CASSRSGGAETQYF. The CDR3, as DNA: TGTGCCAGCAGTCGAAGCGGGGGTGCGGAGACCCAGTACTTC.

This clonotype was observed a few times. This chain uses TRBV10-2 with TRBJ1-6; unclear D gene. Trimming pared 8 bases from V and 7 bases from J, leaving 12 bases between. Germline V gene lookup returns CDR1 WSHSY and CDR2 SAAADI. The CDR3 has 13 residues. The CDR3 bases are TGCGCCAGCCGTATAGGATCCAATTCACCCCTCCACTTT. It specifies CASRIGSNSPLHF.

This clonotype has ten or more counts. This chain uses TRBV9 with TRBJ2-5; TRBD2 is a possible D gene (5 bases). The V end was cut by 0 bases, the J end by 2 bases, with 8 bases between. The CDR3 contains 14 residues. CDR1 is SGDLS, CDR2 YYNGEE, per germline. As DNA, the CDR3 is TGTGCCAGCAGCGTAGAAGGGAGACAAGAGACCCAGTACTTC. It codes for CASSVEGRQETQYF. The full variable domain, in which reference TRBV9 and TRBJ2-5 provide the parts outside the CDR3, is DSGVTQTPKHLITATGQRVTLRCSPRSGDLSVYWYQQSLDQGLQFLIQYYNGEERAKGNILERFSAQQFPDLHSELNLSSLELGDSALYFCASSVEGRQETQYFGPGTRLLVL.

V and J are TRBV9 and TRBJ2-1, with 7 bases that match TRBD1. This CDR3 is built from 17 residues. V lost 4 bases and J lost 2; bases outside the gene matches: 12. The germline V gene has CDR1 SGDLS and CDR2 YYNGEE. This chain's CDR3 is CASSPGTGRGTYNEQFF. As DNA, the CDR3 is TGTGCCAGCAGCCCAGGAACCGGCAGGGGGACCTACAATGAGCAGTTCTTC.

V is TRBV4-3 and J is TRBJ2-3; TRBD2 aligns across 10 bases. CDR3 length equals 15 residues. Germline lookup yields CDR1 LGHNA and CDR2 YSLEER. The junction had 3 bases not matched to a gene; V was cut back by 3 bases and J by 3 bases. This chain's CDR3 is CASSQTSGWTDTQYF. The CDR3 DNA is TGCGCCAGCAGCCAGACTAGCGGGTGGACAGATACGCAGTATTTT.

The V and J genes are TRBV19 and TRBJ1-5, with 10 bases aligning to TRBD1. The CDR3 consists of 16 residues. J lost 9 bases, V lost 3 bases, and 11 bases had no gene match. Germline V gene lookup returns CDR1 LNHDA and CDR2 SQIVND (reference sequence). The CDR3 loop reads CASSMTGGTYIRPQHF. CDR3 nucleotides: TGTGCCAGTAGTATGACAGGGGGCACCTACATTCGGCCCCAGCATTTT. The entire variable domain, with the rest obtained from reference TRBV19 and TRBJ1-5, is as follows: DGGITQSPKYLFRKEGQNVTLSCEQNLNHDAMYWYRQDPGQGLRLIYYSQIVNDFQKGDIAEGYSVSREKKESFPLTVTSAQKNPTAFYLCASSMTGGTYIRPQHFGDGTRLSIL.

The CDR3 sequence: CSASRTGTARNQPQHF. The CDR3, as DNA: TGCAGTGCTAGCAGAACCGGGACAGCTAGGAATCAGCCCCAGCATTTT. The chain uses TRBV20-1 and TRBJ1-5; 7 bases are shared with TRBD1. This CDR3 has 16 residues. Germline loops: CDR1 DFQATT, CDR2 SNEGSKA (reference sequence). With 3 bases clipped from V and 4 bases from J, the junction kept 12 bases outside the gene matches.

V and J are TRBV12-3 or TRBV12-4 and TRBJ1-3, with D hard to call. The V end lost 6 bases, the J end lost 7 bases, and 7 bases lay between the germline ends. The CDR3 loop spans 11 amino acids. The DNA for the CDR3 is TGTGCCAGCAGCTTCTCGAACACCATATATTTT. It is translated as CASSFSNTIYF.

This clonotype has only a few counts. The J gene is TRBJ2-7, the V gene TRBV20-1; 9 bases are shared with TRBD1. The length of the CDR3 is 13 residues. The J segment lost 3 bases and the V segment lost 4 bases, leaving 4 bases of the junction unmatched. Germline-derived CDR1 and CDR2 are DFQATT and SNEGSKA (reference sequence). The CDR3 nucleotides read TGCAGTGCTACCCGGGACAGGGTCTACGAGCAGTACTTC. Translating gives CSATRDRVYEQYF.

This chain uses TRBV14 with TRBJ2-5; D is perhaps TRBD1 or TRBD2 (5 bases each). This CDR3 is built from 13 residues. Germline lookup yields CDR1 SGHDN and CDR2 FVKESK. Trimming left V 1 base short and J 9 bases short, with 12 bases between. CDR3 residues: CASSQAGAEAQYF. The DNA of the CDR3 is TGTGCCAGCAGCCAAGCCGGGGCCGAGGCCCAGTACTTC.

As regards this clonotype: This clone may be a read error of a much larger clone one base away. The DNA for the CDR3 is TGTGCCAGCTCGATCGGAGGGCAGGGGTCGAACAATGAGCAGTACTTC. This codes for CASSIGGQGSNNEQYF. This chain connects TRBV9 to TRBJ2-1; D may be TRBD1 or TRBD2 (6 bases each). The DNA end favors TRBJ2-7, so the J call may be wrong. The CDR3 extends over 16 amino acids. Germline-derived CDR1 and CDR2 are SGDLS and YYNGEE.

This clonotype was picked up many times. The chain has TRBV19 and TRBJ1-5; D call uncertain. This CDR3 is 12 amino acids long. In germline, CDR1 is LNHDA, CDR2 SQIVND (reference sequence). Trimming cost V 6 bases and J 0 bases, with 3 bases left between them. Here the CDR3 DNA reads TGTGCCAGTAGGGGTAGCAATCAGCCCCAGCATTTT. It specifies CASRGSNQPQHF.

J is TRBJ2-1 and V is TRBV20-1; 12 bases are a match to TRBD2. Per the germline V gene, CDR1 is DFQATT and CDR2 is SNEGSKA (reference sequence). The CDR3 loop spans 14 amino acids. J lost 6 bases, V lost 6 bases, and 6 bases had no gene match. The CDR3 reads CSATTSGGRNEQFF. CDR3 coding DNA: TGCAGTGCCACGACTAGCGGGGGTCGCAATGAGCAGTTCTTC.

The V call is TRBV20-1, the J call TRBJ2-4, with no clear D. The CDR3 runs 14 residues. Looked up from germline, CDR1 is DFQATT and CDR2 is SNEGSKA (reference sequence). V gave up 0 bases and J gave up 0 bases, with 6 bases separating them. The CDR3 DNA follows: TGCAGTGCTAGAGACACCTTAGCCAAAAACATTCAGTACTTC. It translates to CSARDTLAKNIQYF.

The V and J genes are TRBV7-2 and TRBJ2-1; possibly TRBD2 for D (5 bases). The CDR3 extends over 13 amino acids. CDR1 is SGHTA, CDR2 FQGNSA, per germline. V was shortened by 1 base and J by 7 bases, with 8 bases between the two germline ends. This chain's CDR3 is CASSLGSGNEQFF. The CDR3 coding sequence is TGTGCCAGCAGCTTAGGTTCGGGGAATGAGCAGTTCTTC.

In its sample, this clonotype was seen a few times. V is TRBV5-1 and J is TRBJ2-7, with D hard to call. The V gene lost 0 bases and the J gene lost 1 base, with 8 bases spanning the gap. The germline CDR1 and CDR2 sequences are SGHRS and YFSETQ. This CDR3 is 14 amino acids long. CDR3 coding DNA: TGCGCCAGCAGCTTGGATGTTGGTTCCTACGAGCAGTACTTC. Protein product: CASSLDVGSYEQYF.

The table lists this clonotype with a few counts. The J gene is TRBJ2-7, the V gene TRBV28; no firm D call. Trimming removed 10 bases from V and 2 bases from J, with 12 bases in between. Germline CDR1 reads MDHEN; CDR2 reads SYDVKM. This CDR3 contains 12 residues. For the CDR3, the DNA is TGTGCCACCCTCCTGGAGCCCTACGAGCAGTACTTC. Protein: CATLLEPYEQYF.

This rearrangement joins TRBV11-2 to TRBJ2-7; TRBD1 is a possible D gene (6 bases). CDR1 SGHAT and CDR2 FQNNGV come from the germline V gene. V was pared by 5 bases and J by 0 bases, with 26 bases between. The CDR3 has 19 residues. The CDR3 coding sequence is TGTGCCAGCAGCCCCTGGGGCCCGGGACACCTGACGAGCTCCTACGAGCAGTACTTC. Amino acid sequence: CASSPWGPGHLTSSYEQYF. Drawing the rest from reference TRBV11-2 and TRBJ2-7, the complete variable domain is EAGVAQSPRYKIIEKRQSVAFWCNPISGHATLYWYQQILGQGPKLLIQFQNNGVVDDSQLPKDRFSAERLKGVDSTLKIQPAKLEDSAVYLCASSPWGPGHLTSSYEQYFGPGTRLTVT.

Comment on this clonotype: A read error may be the cause here, since a much bigger clone is one base away. V gene TRBV4-2 combines with J gene TRBJ1-1; D gene uncertain. Germline V lookup: CDR1 LGHNA, CDR2 YNFKEQ. CDR3 length: 15 residues. The CDR3: CASSQEDMPNTEAYF. As DNA, the CDR3 is TGTGCCAGCAGCCAAGAAGACATGCCGAACACTGAAGCTTACTTT.

The V gene is TRBV6-5, the J gene TRBJ1-1, with no clear D. CDR1 and CDR2 (germline): MNHEY, SVGAGI. V lost 0 bases to trimming and J lost 2 bases, with 7 bases between them. The CDR3 is made up of 14 amino acids. CDR3: CASSYSKGNTEAFF. The CDR3 DNA reads as TGTGCCAGCAGTTACTCGAAGGGAAACACTGAAGCTTTCTTT.